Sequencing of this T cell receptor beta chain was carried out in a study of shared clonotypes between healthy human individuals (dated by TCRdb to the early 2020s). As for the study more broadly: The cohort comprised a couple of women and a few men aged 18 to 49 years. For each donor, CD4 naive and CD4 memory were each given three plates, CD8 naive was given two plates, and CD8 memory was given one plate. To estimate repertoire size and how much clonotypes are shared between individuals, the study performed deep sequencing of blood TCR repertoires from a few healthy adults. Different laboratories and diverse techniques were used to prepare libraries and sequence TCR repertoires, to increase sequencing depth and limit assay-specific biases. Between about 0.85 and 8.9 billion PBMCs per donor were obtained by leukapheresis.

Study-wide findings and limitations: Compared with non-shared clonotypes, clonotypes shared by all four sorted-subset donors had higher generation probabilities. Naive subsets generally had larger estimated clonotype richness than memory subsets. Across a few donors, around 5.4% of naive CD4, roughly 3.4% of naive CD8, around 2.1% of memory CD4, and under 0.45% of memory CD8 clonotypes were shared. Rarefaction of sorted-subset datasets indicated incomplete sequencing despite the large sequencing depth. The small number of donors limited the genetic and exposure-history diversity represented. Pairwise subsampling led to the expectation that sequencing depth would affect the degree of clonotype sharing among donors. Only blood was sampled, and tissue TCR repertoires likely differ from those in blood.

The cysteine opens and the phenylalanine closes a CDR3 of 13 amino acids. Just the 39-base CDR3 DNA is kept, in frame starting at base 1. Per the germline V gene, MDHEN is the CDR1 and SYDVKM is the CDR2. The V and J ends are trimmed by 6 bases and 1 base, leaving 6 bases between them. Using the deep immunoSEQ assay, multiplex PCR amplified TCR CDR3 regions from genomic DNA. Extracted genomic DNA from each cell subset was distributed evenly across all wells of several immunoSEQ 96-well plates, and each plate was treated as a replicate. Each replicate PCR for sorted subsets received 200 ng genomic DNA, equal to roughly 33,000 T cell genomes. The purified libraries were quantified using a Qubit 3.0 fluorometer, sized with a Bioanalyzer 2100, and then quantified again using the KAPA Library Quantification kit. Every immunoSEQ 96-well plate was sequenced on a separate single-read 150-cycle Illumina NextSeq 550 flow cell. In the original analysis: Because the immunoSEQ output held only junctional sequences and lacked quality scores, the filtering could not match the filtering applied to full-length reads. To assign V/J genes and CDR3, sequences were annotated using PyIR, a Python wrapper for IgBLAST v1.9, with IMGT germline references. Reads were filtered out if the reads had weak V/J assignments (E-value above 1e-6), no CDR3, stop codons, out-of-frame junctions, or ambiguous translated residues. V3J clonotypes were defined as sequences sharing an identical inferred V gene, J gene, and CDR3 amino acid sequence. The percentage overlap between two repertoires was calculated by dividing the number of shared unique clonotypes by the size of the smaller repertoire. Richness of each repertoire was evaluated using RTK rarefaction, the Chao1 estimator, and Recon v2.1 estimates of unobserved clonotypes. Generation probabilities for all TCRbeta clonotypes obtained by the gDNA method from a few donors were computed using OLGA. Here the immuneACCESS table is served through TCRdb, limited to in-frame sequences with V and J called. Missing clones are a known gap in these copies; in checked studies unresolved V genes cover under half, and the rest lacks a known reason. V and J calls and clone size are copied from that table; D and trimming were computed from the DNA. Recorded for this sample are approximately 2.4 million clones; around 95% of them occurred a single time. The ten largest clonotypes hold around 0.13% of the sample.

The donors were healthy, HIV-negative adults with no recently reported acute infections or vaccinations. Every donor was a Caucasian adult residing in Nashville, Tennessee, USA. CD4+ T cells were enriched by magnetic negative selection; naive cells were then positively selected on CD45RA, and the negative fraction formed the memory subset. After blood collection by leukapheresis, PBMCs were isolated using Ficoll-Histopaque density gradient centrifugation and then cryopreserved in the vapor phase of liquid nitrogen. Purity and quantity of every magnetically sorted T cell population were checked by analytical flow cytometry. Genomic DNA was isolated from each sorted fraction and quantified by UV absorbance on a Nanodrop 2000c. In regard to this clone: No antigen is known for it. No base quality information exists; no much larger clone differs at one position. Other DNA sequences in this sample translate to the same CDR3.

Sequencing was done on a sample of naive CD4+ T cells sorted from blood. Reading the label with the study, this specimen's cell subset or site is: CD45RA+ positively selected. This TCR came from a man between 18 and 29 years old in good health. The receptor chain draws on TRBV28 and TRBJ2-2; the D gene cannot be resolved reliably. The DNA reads TGTGCCAGCAGACCAGGGAACACCGGGGAGCTGTTTTTT. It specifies CASRPGNTGELFF.